Shown below are 31 T cell receptor beta chains from a single sample sequenced in a study of spatial heterogeneity in lung cancer. TCRdb fed the 5' RACE reads into MiXCR, producing one record per CDR3 protein. The table shows 20,000 or so distinct CDR3 sequences, with about 9.1% occurring only once. The time point: blood at routine non-recurrence follow-up after resection. This material consisted of PBMCs, taken at follow-up. These receptor sequences come from a female donor with early-stage non-small cell lung cancer.

This clonotype was counted ten times or more. This rearrangement joins TRBV30 to TRBJ1-4; TRBD1 might be the D (5 bases). Germline V gene data show CDR1 as GTSNPN and CDR2 as SVGIG (reference sequence). There are 12 residues in the CDR3. With 0 bases removed from V and 11 bases from J, the gap between germline ends came to 10 bases. In DNA, the CDR3 is TGTGCCTGGAGTGTACCGGGGACGAAACTGTTTTTT. It encodes CAWSVPGTKLFF.

The chain couples TRBV6-5 to TRBJ1-2, with D perhaps TRBD1 (5 bases). From germline, CDR1 is MNHEY and CDR2 SVGAGI. The CDR3 has 12 amino acids. V dropped 11 bases and J dropped 0 bases, with 10 bases sitting between them. CDR3 in amino acids: CACRQTNYGYTF. The CDR3 nucleotides read TGTGCCTGCCGACAGACTAACTATGGCTACACCTTC.

This clonotype was recorded a few times. The gene calls are TRBV7-2 and TRBJ2-5; no definite D call. Germline lookup yields CDR1 SGHTA and CDR2 FQGNSA. The CDR3 loop spans 14 amino acids. Deletions cut 2 bases from V and 2 bases from J, with 9 bases between. The CDR3 is CASSLKARQETQYF. For the CDR3, the DNA is TGTGCCAGCAGCTTAAAGGCACGGCAAGAGACCCAGTACTTC.

This clonotype was detected many times. J is TRBJ1-4 and V is TRBV15; TRBD1 aligns across 7 bases. The CDR3 extends over 14 amino acids. CDR1 LNHNV and CDR2 YYDKDF come from the germline V gene (reference sequence). With V trimmed by 1 base and J by 8 bases, 4 bases remained unmatched. CDR3 coding DNA: TGTGCCACCAGCAGAGGCGGGACAGACGAAAAACTGTTTTTT. This sequence encodes CATSRGGTDEKLFF.

This clonotype was observed many times. The chain combines TRBV2 with TRBJ2-1; D call uncertain. V dropped 4 bases and J dropped 1 base, with 5 bases sitting between them. Germline V lookup: CDR1 SNHLY, CDR2 FYNNEI. CDR3 length equals 13 residues. The CDR3 here is CASSARSYNEQFF. The CDR3, as DNA: TGTGCCAGCAGTGCCCGGTCCTACAATGAGCAGTTCTTC.

In its sample, this clonotype was seen a few times. V is TRBV29-1 and J is TRBJ1-1; possibly TRBD1 for D (6 bases). CDR1 and CDR2 (germline): SQVTM, ANQGSEA. V dropped 5 bases and J dropped 3 bases, with 13 bases sitting between them. The CDR3 covers 13 residues. CDR3: CSVTPGGHTEAFF. CDR3 nucleotides: TGCAGCGTTACCCCTGGGGGGCACACTGAAGCTTTCTTT.

There are many counts of this clonotype. This sequence joins TRBV7-2 and TRBJ2-3; D not certain. CDR3 length: 12 residues. Deletions cut 1 base from V and 10 bases from J, with 9 bases between. Germline CDR1 and CDR2: SGHTA and FQGNSA. The CDR3 sequence is CASSLEARSQYF. CDR3 nucleotide sequence: TGTGCCAGCAGCTTAGAGGCTAGATCGCAGTATTTT.

This clonotype was seen many times. The genes are TRBV13 and TRBJ1-1; D remains ambiguous. The germline V gene has CDR1 PRHDT and CDR2 FYEKMQ (reference sequence). Trimming took off 2 bases at V and 1 base at J, with 5 bases between the two ends. The length of the CDR3 is 13 residues. CDR3 protein: CASSLMGNTEAFF. In nucleotides, the CDR3 is TGTGCCAGCAGCTTAATGGGGAACACTGAAGCTTTCTTT.

This clonotype was picked up many times. The chain couples TRBV20-1 to TRBJ1-1; tentative D call: TRBD1 (6 bases). With 5 bases removed from V and 1 base from J, the gap between germline ends came to 17 bases. This CDR3 has 15 amino acids. Looked up from germline, CDR1 is DFQATT and CDR2 is SNEGSKA (reference sequence). As DNA, the CDR3 is TGCAGTGCTTTGACAAGCAGGGGTAGGAACACTGAAGCTTTCTTT. Protein sequence: CSALTSRGRNTEAFF.

This clonotype was picked up a small number of times. The chain couples TRBV5-1 to TRBJ1-2; 9 bases agree with TRBD1. This CDR3 is 15 amino acids long. V was pared by 0 bases and J by 1 base, with 1 base of the junction left unmatched. Germline V gene lookup returns CDR1 SGHRS and CDR2 YFSETQ. The CDR3 DNA sequence: TGCGCCAGCAGCTTGGGGGACAGGGTTAACTATGGCTACACCTTC. Its translation is CASSLGDRVNYGYTF.

This clonotype was counted ten times or more. The rearrangement uses TRBV4-1 and TRBJ2-2; 8 bases are a match to TRBD1. Germline loops: CDR1 MGHRA, CDR2 YSYEKL. The ends lost 3 bases at V and 5 bases at J; junction bases unmatched: 5. This CDR3 region has 15 residues. The CDR3 here is CASSQRTGQTGELFF. The CDR3 DNA reads as TGCGCCAGCAGCCAGCGGACAGGGCAGACCGGGGAGCTGTTTTTT.

The sample holds many counts of this clonotype. J is TRBJ1-1 and V is TRBV29-1; no definite D call. The germline V gene has CDR1 SQVTM and CDR2 ANQGSEA. Trimming pared 4 bases from V and 1 base from J, leaving 7 bases between. The CDR3 length is 12 residues. The CDR3 sequence: CSVGGQNTEAFF. The CDR3 DNA follows: TGCAGCGTTGGTGGCCAGAACACTGAAGCTTTCTTT.

This clonotype was found many times. The CDR3 spells CASRNNGGETQYF. CDR3 in DNA: TGTGCCAGTAGAAATAATGGGGGAGAGACCCAGTACTTC. J is TRBJ2-5 and V is TRBV19; D possibly uses TRBD1 or TRBD2 (5 bases each). V was shortened by 6 bases and J by 4 bases, with 12 bases between the two germline ends. CDR1 and CDR2 from the germline V gene are LNHDA and SQIVND (reference sequence). CDR3 length: 13 amino acids.

This clonotype has a count of ten or more. The V gene is TRBV6-5, the J gene TRBJ1-2; D is unresolved. The CDR3 sequence is 14 residues long. The germline V gene encodes CDR1 MNHEY and CDR2 SVGAGI. V was pared by 0 bases and J by 5 bases, with 10 bases between. The CDR3 reads CASSYSRGEYGYTF. The CDR3 DNA reads TGTGCCAGCAGTTACTCGCGGGGTGAATATGGCTACACCTTC.

This clonotype was detected ten times or more. The V and J genes are TRBV7-9 and TRBJ2-7; the D gene is possibly TRBD2 (6 bases). Germline V gene lookup returns CDR1 SEHNR and CDR2 FQNEAQ (reference sequence). V was pared by 4 bases and J by 0 bases, with 10 bases between. CDR3 length equals 14 residues. CDR3 amino acids: CASSSAGSSYEQYF. Written as DNA, the CDR3 is TGTGCCAGCAGCTCCGCCGGGAGCTCCTACGAGCAGTACTTC.

Ten or more counts support this clonotype. The chain couples TRBV5-1 to TRBJ2-7, with D possibly TRBD1 on 5 matching bases. CDR3 size: 14 residues. CDR1 is SGHRS, CDR2 YFSETQ, per germline. Trimming took off 0 bases at V and 5 bases at J, with 12 bases between the two ends. The CDR3: CASSLVQDAHEQYF. CDR3 coding DNA: TGCGCCAGCAGCTTGGTACAGGATGCCCACGAGCAGTACTTC.

The table lists this clonotype with many counts. The CDR3 DNA sequence: TGTGCCAGCAGTTTAAGGGGCCTGACAGGCACCGGGGAGCTGTTTTTT. Its translation: CASSLRGLTGTGELFF. This rearrangement joins TRBV12-3 or TRBV12-4 to TRBJ2-2; D possibly corresponds to TRBD1 (6 bases). The CDR3 length is 16 residues. V was shortened by 2 bases and J by 4 bases, with 14 bases between the two germline ends.

The sample holds many counts of this clonotype. The genes are TRBV10-3 and TRBJ1-5, with TRBD1 identical over 7 bases. This CDR3 region has 14 residues. Germline-derived CDR1 and CDR2 are ENHRY and SYGVKD. The J segment lost 5 bases and the V segment lost 5 bases, leaving 6 bases of the junction unmatched. The CDR3 protein is CAISRDSGDQPQHF. The DNA of the CDR3 is TGTGCCATCAGTAGGGACAGTGGGGATCAGCCCCAGCATTTT.

This clonotype occurred many times. V and J are TRBV27 and TRBJ2-7, with 8 bases matching TRBD1. The V gene's germline CDR1 is MNHEY and CDR2 SMNVEV (reference sequence). The trim removed 5 bases at V and 3 bases at J, leaving 3 bases unmatched. This CDR3 has 13 residues. The CDR3 DNA reads TGTGCCAGCAGTGGGACAGGAGGCTACGAGCAGTACTTC. Amino acids: CASSGTGGYEQYF.

This clonotype was found many times. This sequence joins TRBV5-6 and TRBJ2-7; possible D gene TRBD1, 5 bases. Germline V gene sequence: CDR1 SGHDT, CDR2 YYEEEE. The V end was cut by 7 bases, the J end by 2 bases, with 22 bases between. This CDR3 spans 16 amino acids. The CDR3 region has the DNA TGTGCCAGCGCAAGCACCATTGGGGCGGCTGCCTACGAGCAGTACTTC. The encoded protein is CASASTIGAAAYEQYF. Supplemented by reference TRBV5-6 and TRBJ2-7, the full variable domain reads DAGVTQSPTHLIKTRGQQVTLRCSPKSGHDTVSWYQQALGQGPQFIFQYYEEEERQRGNFPDRFSGHQFPNYSSELNVNALLLGDSALYLCASASTIGAAAYEQYFGPGTRLTVT.

A note on this clonotype: A single base separates this from a much larger clone, so it may be a read error. The chain is built from TRBV6-6 and TRBJ2-7; D might be TRBD1 (6 bases). Germline CDR1 and CDR2: MNHNY and SVGAGI (reference sequence). This CDR3 contains 14 residues. CDR3 nucleotides: TGTGCCGGCAGTCGGACCGGGACATCCTACGAGCAGTACTTC. Translated, it gives CAGSRTGTSYEQYF.

This clonotype was recorded at least ten times. The CDR3 loop is CASSLGSTTDTQYF. In DNA, the CDR3 is TGTGCCAGCAGCTTAGGATCGACTACAGATACGCAGTATTTT. The rearrangement uses TRBV11-2 and TRBJ2-3; D gene uncertain. The V gene lost 1 base and the J gene lost 3 bases, with 8 bases spanning the gap. Germline-derived CDR1 and CDR2 are SGHAT and FQNNGV. The CDR3 covers 14 residues.

In its sample, this clonotype was seen many times. The gene calls are TRBV3-1 and TRBJ2-1; TRBD2 is a possible D gene (6 bases). CDR3 size: 15 residues. V lost 0 bases to trimming and J lost 1 base, with 7 bases between them. The germline V gene has CDR1 LGHDT and CDR2 YNNKEL (reference sequence). CDR3 nucleotide sequence: TGTGCCAGCAGCCAAGAAGGGACTTCCTACAATGAGCAGTTCTTC. It is translated as CASSQEGTSYNEQFF.

This clonotype was picked up many times. The chain is built from TRBV9 and TRBJ1-4; 8 bases map to TRBD1. The V gene's germline CDR1 is SGDLS and CDR2 YYNGEE. The CDR3 sequence is 15 residues long. V was pared by 10 bases and J by 1 base, with 9 bases of the junction left unmatched. The CDR3 bases are TGTGCCGGAGAGACAGGGGAGAAAACTAATGAAAAACTGTTTTTT. Protein sequence: CAGETGEKTNEKLFF.

This clonotype showed up many times. This chain connects TRBV28 to TRBJ2-3; weak D call: TRBD2 (6 bases). V lost 5 bases, J lost 0 bases, and 27 bases lay in between. The CDR3 contains 20 residues. CDR1 and CDR2 from the germline V gene are MDHEN and SYDVKM. The CDR3 protein is CASSPIWGLEGQQSTDTQYF. As DNA, the CDR3 is TGTGCCAGCAGTCCCATTTGGGGGTTGGAGGGCCAGCAAAGCACAGATACGCAGTATTTT.

This clonotype occurred many times. This chain connects TRBV27 to TRBJ2-1; perhaps TRBD1 as D (5 bases). Per the germline V gene, CDR1 is MNHEY and CDR2 is SMNVEV (reference sequence). CDR3 length: 14 residues. Trimming stripped 7 bases from V and 4 bases from J, with 14 bases between. The CDR3 DNA reads TGTGCCAGCACCTGGGGCAGGGCTTACAATGAGCAGTTCTTC. Translating gives CASTWGRAYNEQFF.

This clonotype occurred a few times. This sequence joins TRBV12-5 and TRBJ2-7; D not resolved. The CDR3 sequence is 11 residues long. Trimming cost V 6 bases and J 2 bases, with 5 bases left between them. Germline lookup yields CDR1 LGHNT and CDR2 FRNRAP. For the CDR3, the DNA is TGTGCTAGTGGGGATACCTACGAGCAGTACTTC. Translated, it gives CASGDTYEQYF.

This clonotype was recorded many times. The V call is TRBV10-3, the J call TRBJ2-3, with a possible D match to TRBD2 (5 bases). This CDR3 has 12 amino acids. Per the germline V gene, CDR1 is ENHRY and CDR2 is SYGVKD. V shed 8 bases and J shed 6 bases, with 12 bases lying between them. The CDR3 DNA reads TGTGCCATCGGGTTGCGAGGGGATACGCAGTATTTT. It codes for CAIGLRGDTQYF.

This chain connects TRBV29-1 to TRBJ2-7; 11 bases match TRBD1. CDR3 length: 12 amino acids. CDR1 SQVTM and CDR2 ANQGSEA come from the germline V gene. Trimming took 6 bases from V and 4 from J; bases not matched to a gene: 2. The CDR3, as DNA: TGCAGCGTCGGGACAGGGGGTTACGAGCAGTACTTC. It yields the protein CSVGTGGYEQYF.

This clonotype has at least ten counts. The chain links TRBV6-2 or TRBV6-3 to TRBJ2-5; no reliable D call. CDR3 size: 16 residues. Looked up from germline, CDR1 is MNHEY and CDR2 is SVGEGT. The germline V and J ends were trimmed by 0 bases and 5 bases, with 16 bases remaining between them. CDR3 in amino acids: CASSYSNLLTTETQYF. The CDR3 nucleotides read TGTGCCAGCAGTTACTCGAACCTACTAACTACGGAGACCCAGTACTTC.

The chain is built from TRBV5-1 and TRBJ2-3; tentatively, D is TRBD1 (5 bases). Germline V gene data show CDR1 as SGHRS and CDR2 as YFSETQ. V dropped 5 bases and J dropped 5 bases, with 12 bases sitting between them. The CDR3 loop spans 13 amino acids. The CDR3 DNA reads as TGCGCCAGCAGGGTAGGGGCGCAAGATACGCAGTATTTT. This translates into CASRVGAQDTQYF.